A selection of T cell receptor beta chains follows, all from one sample in a study of blood T cell repertoires in COVID-19. This table comes from immunoSEQ multiplex PCR, and its TCRdb copy is limited to in-frame clones, with some not included. The sample includes 250,000 to 300,000 clones, 87% of them seen just once. Specimen: peripheral blood. The receptors originated from a woman aged 40-49 years who had recovered from COVID-19. The CDR3 runs from the conserved cysteine through the conserved F or W. The size of a clone is reported for some rows only, either as once, few or many, or as a class for expanded clones.

clone_size	v_call	j_call	cdr3_aa
.	TRBV7-7	TRBJ2-5	CASSLAWNTGAGETQYF
.	TRBV5-6	TRBJ2-1	CASSLGRSYNEQFF
.	TRBV7-2	TRBJ1-4	CASSPGDSANEKLFF
.	TRBV6-1	TRBJ1-2	CASSEAPGTANYGYTF
.	TRBV27	TRBJ2-7	CASSLMASESYEQYF
.	TRBV28	TRBJ2-7	CASSRGQRGQYF
.	TRBV12-3/TRBV12-4	TRBJ1-1	CASSFGQGTEAFF
.	TRBV4-2	TRBJ1-1	CASSQDSGREEAFF
.	TRBV7-8	TRBJ2-5	CASSLALGGVQETQYF
.	TRBV12-5	TRBJ2-7	CASAQGQAYEQYF
.	TRBV16	TRBJ2-1	CASSQFSSGAYNEQFF
once	TRBV4-3	TRBJ2-4	CASSPDRWGIQYF
.	TRBV6-5	TRBJ1-4	CASSNGNEKLFF
.	TRBV30	TRBJ1-4	CAWSVRSAGNEKLFF
.	TRBV6-6	TRBJ1-1	CASTPTNTEAFF
.	TRBV7-2	TRBJ1-3	CASSLVTGNTIYF
.	TRBV19	TRBJ1-2	CASSIFIPSRNYGYTF
.	TRBV10-3	TRBJ1-2	CAISGSSNYGYTF
.	TRBV6-5	TRBJ1-2	CASSVGEATGYTF
.	TRBV5-1	TRBJ1-4	CASSSEGAINEKLFF
.	TRBV18	TRBJ2-3	CASSVSAVAGGHTDTQYF
.	TRBV14	TRBJ2-2	CASSQDNYSGELFF
.	TRBV2	TRBJ1-4	CASMGGRTNEKLFF
.	TRBV19	TRBJ2-5	CASSTDAGGPETQYF
.	TRBV13	TRBJ2-3	CASSVTYRVWSDTQYF
once	TRBV9	TRBJ1-2	CASSPYDRPNYGYTF
.	TRBV6-2/TRBV6-3	TRBJ1-1	CASSYSIDMNTEAFF
.	TRBV7-3	TRBJ2-3	CASSLNRADTQYF
.	TRBV7-2	TRBJ1-5	CASSLETGQPQHF
.	TRBV12-3/TRBV12-4	TRBJ1-2	CASTLGGNYGYTF
.	TRBV6-5	TRBJ1-3	CASSYSRTGSGNTIYF
few	TRBV11-3	TRBJ1-2	CASSRGPDYGYTF
few	TRBV9	TRBJ2-2	CASSVVGEYTGELFF
.	TRBV30	TRBJ1-2	CAWSVVRHGYTF
.	TRBV5-4	TRBJ1-1	CASSSTPGFAFF
.	TRBV7-9	TRBJ1-1	CASSLRGGTEAFF
.	TRBV11-2	TRBJ2-7	CASSLNRDEQYF
few	TRBV6-2/TRBV6-3	TRBJ1-1	CASSYWGAEAFF
.	TRBV7-6	TRBJ1-1	CASRQGNTEAFF
.	TRBV7-8	TRBJ2-7	CASTLPPSGAYEQYF
few	TRBV30	TRBJ1-2	CAWSVRTGLGYTF
.	TRBV5-1	TRBJ2-7	CASSSGVGSYEQYF
once	TRBV7-8	TRBJ1-5	CASSVLNQPQHF
.	TRBV19	TRBJ2-7	CASSIWGSGETYEQYF
.	TRBV5-5	TRBJ1-6	CASSLVLDNSPLHF
.	TRBV12-5	TRBJ2-5	CASGQSRGTQYF
.	TRBV7-2	TRBJ1-5	CASSNRQGGNQPQHF
.	TRBV6-2/TRBV6-3	TRBJ2-1	CASSTRTDYNEQFF
.	TRBV7-2	TRBJ1-5	CASSLMGQGQPQHF
.	TRBV27	TRBJ1-1	CASSPLSQGATEAFF
.	TRBV23-1	TRBJ2-7	CASSQFTSDYSYEQYF
.	TRBV7-9	TRBJ1-3	CASSAGTDGNTIYF
once	TRBV7-2	TRBJ1-1	CASSFSRVRNTEAFF
.	TRBV7-2	TRBJ2-7	CASSWRTRAEQYF
.	TRBV5-4	TRBJ2-5	CASSLGGLAGPQETQYF
.	TRBV29-1	TRBJ1-2	CSVDQQGDYGYTF
.	TRBV7-2	TRBJ1-1	CASSERGATEAFF
.	TRBV7-9	TRBJ1-1	CASSPGQNTEAFF
.	TRBV11-2	TRBJ1-2	CASSSIGGDRFHGYTF
.	TRBV6-4	TRBJ2-3	CASSDRGGDGGTDTQYF